This TCR beta chain was sequenced during a study of blood T cell repertoires in COVID-19. Overall study context: The United States, Italy and Spain supplied acute and convalescent COVID-19 samples.

The study drew participants aged about 18 to 89 years from about two dozen US areas. This table comes from immunoSEQ multiplex PCR, and its TCRdb copy is limited to in-frame clones, with some not included. The profile covers hundreds of thousands of clones, with around nine tenths appearing a single time and over 1.5% taken by the ten largest. The CDR3 covers 14 residues. V lost 3 bases and J 3 bases, leaving 8 bases between the germline ends. Germline-derived CDR1 and CDR2 are KGHDR and SFDVKD. The sequenced material came from PBMCs or T cells enriched from blood (not recorded which). The chain couples TRBV24-1 to TRBJ1-5; D is unclear. The TCR comes from a woman under 30 who had recovered from COVID-19. The CDR3 region is CATSDSGPNQPQHF. CDR3 sequence (DNA): TGTGCCACCAGTGATAGTGGGCCCAATCAGCCCCAGCATTTT.